Included here is one TCR beta chain sequence, with context. J gave up 7 bases and V 4 bases, and 12 bases lay outside the gene matches. Germline loops: CDR1 SGHAT, CDR2 FQNNGV. The CDR3 is 15 amino acids. TCRdb's table, derived via immunoSEQ multiplex PCR, lists solely in-frame clones and lacks some. The data hold 60,000 to 90,000 clones, with around 97% observed a single time. The sample belongs to a study of technical replicates of blood from several donors. J is TRBJ1-1 and V is TRBV11-2, with TRBD1 matching over 7 bases. Material for sequencing was T cells isolated from PBMCs. The clonotype comes from a human donor in good health. CDR3 amino acids: CASSSGGWDPLEAFF. DNA for the CDR3: TGTGCCAGCAGCTCAGGGGGTTGGGACCCACTTGAAGCTTTCTTT.